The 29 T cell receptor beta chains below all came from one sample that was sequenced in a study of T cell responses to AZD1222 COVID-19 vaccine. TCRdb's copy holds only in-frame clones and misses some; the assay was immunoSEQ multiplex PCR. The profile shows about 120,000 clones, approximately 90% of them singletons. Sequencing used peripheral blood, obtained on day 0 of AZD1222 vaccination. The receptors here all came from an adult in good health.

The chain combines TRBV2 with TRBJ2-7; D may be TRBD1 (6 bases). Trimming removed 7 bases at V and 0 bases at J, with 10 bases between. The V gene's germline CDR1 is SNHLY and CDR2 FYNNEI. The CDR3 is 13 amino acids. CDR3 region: CASISRGSYEQYF. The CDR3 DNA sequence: TGTGCCAGCATAAGCAGGGGCTCCTACGAGCAGTACTTC.

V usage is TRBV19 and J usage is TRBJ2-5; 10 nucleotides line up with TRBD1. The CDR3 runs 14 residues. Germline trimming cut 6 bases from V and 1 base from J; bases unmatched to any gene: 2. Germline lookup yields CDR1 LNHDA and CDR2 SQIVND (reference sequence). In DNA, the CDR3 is TGTGCCAGTAGCCGACAGGGGGCCCAAGAGACCCAGTACTTC. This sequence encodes CASSRQGAQETQYF. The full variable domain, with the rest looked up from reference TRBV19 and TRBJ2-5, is DGGITQSPKYLFRKEGQNVTLSCEQNLNHDAMYWYRQDPGQGLRLIYYSQIVNDFQKGDIAEGYSVSREKKESFPLTVTSAQKNPTAFYLCASSRQGAQETQYFGPGTRLLVL.

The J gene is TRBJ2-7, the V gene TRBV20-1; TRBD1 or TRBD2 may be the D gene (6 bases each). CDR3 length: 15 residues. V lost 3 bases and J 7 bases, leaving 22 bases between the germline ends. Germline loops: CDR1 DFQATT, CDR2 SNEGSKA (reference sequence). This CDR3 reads CSASPPTGARGEQYF. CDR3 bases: TGCAGTGCTAGTCCTCCTACGGGGGCCCGGGGGGAGCAGTACTTC.

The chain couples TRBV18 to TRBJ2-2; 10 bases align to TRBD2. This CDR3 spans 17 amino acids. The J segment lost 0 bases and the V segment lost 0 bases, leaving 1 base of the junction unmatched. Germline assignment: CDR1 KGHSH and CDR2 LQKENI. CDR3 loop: CASSPPGLAPNTGELFF. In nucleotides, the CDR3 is TGTGCCAGCTCACCACCGGGACTAGCGCCGAACACCGGGGAGCTGTTTTTT.

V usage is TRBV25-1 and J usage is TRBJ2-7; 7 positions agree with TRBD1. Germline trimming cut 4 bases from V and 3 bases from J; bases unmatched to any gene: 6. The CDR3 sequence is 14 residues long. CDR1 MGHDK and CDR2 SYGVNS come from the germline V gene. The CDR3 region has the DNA TGTGCCAGCAGTGGGGACAGTTGGCACTACGAGCAGTACTTC. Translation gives CASSGDSWHYEQYF.

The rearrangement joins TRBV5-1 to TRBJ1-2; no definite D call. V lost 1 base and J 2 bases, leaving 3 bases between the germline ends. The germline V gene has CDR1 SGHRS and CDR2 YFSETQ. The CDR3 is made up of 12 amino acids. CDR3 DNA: TGCGCCAGCAGCTTGTCCAACTATGGCTACACCTTC. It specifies CASSLSNYGYTF.

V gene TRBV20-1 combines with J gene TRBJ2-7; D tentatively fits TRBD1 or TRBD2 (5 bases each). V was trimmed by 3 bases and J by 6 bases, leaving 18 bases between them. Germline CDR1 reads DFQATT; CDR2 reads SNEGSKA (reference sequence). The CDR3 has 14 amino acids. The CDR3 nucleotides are TGCAGTGCTAGTCTGGGACGGGTCGGCGGCGAGCAGTACTTC. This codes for CSASLGRVGGEQYF.

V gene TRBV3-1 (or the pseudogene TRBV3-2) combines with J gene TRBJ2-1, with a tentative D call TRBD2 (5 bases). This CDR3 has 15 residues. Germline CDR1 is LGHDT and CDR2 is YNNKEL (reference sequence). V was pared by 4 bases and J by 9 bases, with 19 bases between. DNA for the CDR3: TGTGCCAGCAGCCTCCATAGCAGCCGTGAGGGTGAGCAGTTCTTC. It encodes CASSLHSSREGEQFF.

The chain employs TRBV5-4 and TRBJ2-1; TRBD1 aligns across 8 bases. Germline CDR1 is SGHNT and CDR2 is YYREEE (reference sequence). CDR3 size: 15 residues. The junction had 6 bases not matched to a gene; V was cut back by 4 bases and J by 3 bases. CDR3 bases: TGTGCCAGCAGCCGCGGACAGGGAGGCTACAATGAGCAGTTCTTC. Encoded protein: CASSRGQGGYNEQFF. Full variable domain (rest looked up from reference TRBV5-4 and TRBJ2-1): ETGVTQSPTHLIKTRGQQVTLRCSSQSGHNTVSWYQQALGQGPQFIFQYYREEENGRGNFPPRFSGLQFPNYSSELNVNALELDDSALYLCASSRGQGGYNEQFFGPGTRLTVL.

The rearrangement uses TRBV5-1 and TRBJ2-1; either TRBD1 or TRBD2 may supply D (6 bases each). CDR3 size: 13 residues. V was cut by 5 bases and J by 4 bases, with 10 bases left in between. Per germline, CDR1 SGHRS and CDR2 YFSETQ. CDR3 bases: TGCGCCAGCAGTACAGGGAGGTACAATGAGCAGTTCTTC. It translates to CASSTGRYNEQFF.

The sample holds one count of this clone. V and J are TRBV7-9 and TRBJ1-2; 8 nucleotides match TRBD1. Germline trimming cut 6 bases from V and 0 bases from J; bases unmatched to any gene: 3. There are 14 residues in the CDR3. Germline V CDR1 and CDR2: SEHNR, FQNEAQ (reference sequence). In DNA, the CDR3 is TGTGCCAGCAGTCGACAGGGGTCTAACTATGGCTACACCTTC. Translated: CASSRQGSNYGYTF.

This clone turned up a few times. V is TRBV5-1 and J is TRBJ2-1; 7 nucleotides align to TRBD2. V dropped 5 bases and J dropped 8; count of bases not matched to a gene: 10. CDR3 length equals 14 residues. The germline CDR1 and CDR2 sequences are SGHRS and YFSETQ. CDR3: CASRVRAGVDEQFF. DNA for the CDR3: TGCGCCAGCAGAGTTCGGGCGGGAGTTGATGAGCAGTTCTTC.

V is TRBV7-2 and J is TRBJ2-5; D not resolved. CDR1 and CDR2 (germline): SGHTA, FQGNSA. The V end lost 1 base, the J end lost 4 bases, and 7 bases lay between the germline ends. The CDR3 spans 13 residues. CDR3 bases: TGTGCCAGCAGCTTAGGGGAAGCAGAGACCCAGTACTTC. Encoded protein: CASSLGEAETQYF.

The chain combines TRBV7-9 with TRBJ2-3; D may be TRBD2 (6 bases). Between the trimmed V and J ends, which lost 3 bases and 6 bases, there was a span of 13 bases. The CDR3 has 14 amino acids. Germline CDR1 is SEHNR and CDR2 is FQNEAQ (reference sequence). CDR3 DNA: TGTGCCAGCAGCTTTCAACTAGCCTCGGATACGCAGTATTTT. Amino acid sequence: CASSFQLASDTQYF.

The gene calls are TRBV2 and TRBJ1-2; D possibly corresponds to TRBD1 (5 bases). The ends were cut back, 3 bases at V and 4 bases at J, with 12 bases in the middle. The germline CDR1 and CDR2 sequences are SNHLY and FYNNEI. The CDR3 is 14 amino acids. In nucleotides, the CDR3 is TGTGCCAGCAGTGAGGCCCGGGACTCCTATGGCTACACCTTC. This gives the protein CASSEARDSYGYTF.

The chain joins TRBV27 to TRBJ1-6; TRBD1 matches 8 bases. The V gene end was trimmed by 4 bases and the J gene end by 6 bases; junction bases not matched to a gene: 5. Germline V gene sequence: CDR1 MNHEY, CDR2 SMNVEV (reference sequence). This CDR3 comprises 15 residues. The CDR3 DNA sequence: TGTGCCAGCAGTTACAGGGGGGCCCCTAATTCACCCCTCCACTTT. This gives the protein CASSYRGAPNSPLHF.

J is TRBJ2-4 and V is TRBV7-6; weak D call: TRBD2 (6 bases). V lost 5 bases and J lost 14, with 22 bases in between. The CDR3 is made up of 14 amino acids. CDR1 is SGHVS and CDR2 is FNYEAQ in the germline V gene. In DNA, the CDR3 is TGTGCCAGCAGCCCCAATGGGGCGGGGAACCCCGAGTACTTC. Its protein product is CASSPNGAGNPEYF.

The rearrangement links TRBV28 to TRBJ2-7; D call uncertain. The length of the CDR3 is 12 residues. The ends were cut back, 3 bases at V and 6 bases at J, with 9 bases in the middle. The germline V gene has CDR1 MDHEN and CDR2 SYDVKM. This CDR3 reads CASSFYPREQYF. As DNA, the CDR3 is TGTGCCAGCAGTTTTTACCCTCGCGAGCAGTACTTC.

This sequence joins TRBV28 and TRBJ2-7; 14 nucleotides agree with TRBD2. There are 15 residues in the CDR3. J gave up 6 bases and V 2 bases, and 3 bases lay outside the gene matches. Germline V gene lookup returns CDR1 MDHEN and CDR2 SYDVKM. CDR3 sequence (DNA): TGTGCCAGCAGTTTAGCGGGACTAGCGGGAGCCGAGCAGTACTTC. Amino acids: CASSLAGLAGAEQYF. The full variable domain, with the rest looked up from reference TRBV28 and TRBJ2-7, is DVKVTQSSRYLVKRTGEKVFLECVQDMDHENMFWYRQDPGLGLRLIYFSYDVKMKEKGDIPEGYSVSREKKERFSLILESASTNQTSMYLCASSLAGLAGAEQYFGPGTRLTVT.

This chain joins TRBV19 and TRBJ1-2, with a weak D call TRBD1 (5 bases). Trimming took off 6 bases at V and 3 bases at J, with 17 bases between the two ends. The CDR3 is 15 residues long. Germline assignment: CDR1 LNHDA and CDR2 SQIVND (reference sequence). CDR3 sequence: CASSVAQGGHYGYTF. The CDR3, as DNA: TGTGCCAGTAGCGTCGCGCAGGGTGGTCACTATGGCTACACCTTC.

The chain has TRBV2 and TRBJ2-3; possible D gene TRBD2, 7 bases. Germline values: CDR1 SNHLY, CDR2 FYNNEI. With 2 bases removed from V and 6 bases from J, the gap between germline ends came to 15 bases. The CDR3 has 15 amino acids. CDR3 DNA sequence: TGTGCCAGCAGTGAATATGAGGGAGGGGGGGATACGCAGTATTTT. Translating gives CASSEYEGGGDTQYF.

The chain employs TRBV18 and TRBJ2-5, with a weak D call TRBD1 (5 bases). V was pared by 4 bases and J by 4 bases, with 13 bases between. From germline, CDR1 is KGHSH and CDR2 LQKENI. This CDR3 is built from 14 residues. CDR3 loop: CASSRQGRRETQYF. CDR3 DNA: TGTGCCAGCTCACGGCAGGGTAGGCGAGAGACCCAGTACTTC.

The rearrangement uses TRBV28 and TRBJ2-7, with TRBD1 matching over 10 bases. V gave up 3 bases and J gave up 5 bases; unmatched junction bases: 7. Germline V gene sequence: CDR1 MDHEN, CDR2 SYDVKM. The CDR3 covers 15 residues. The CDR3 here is CASSLGDRGWNEQYF. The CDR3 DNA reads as TGTGCCAGCAGTTTGGGGGACAGGGGTTGGAACGAGCAGTACTTC.

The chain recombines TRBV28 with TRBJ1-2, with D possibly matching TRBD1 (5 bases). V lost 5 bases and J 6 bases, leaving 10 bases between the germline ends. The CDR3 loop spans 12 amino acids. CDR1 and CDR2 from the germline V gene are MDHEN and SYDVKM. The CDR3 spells CASSPRGHGYTF. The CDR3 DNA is TGTGCCAGCAGTCCCCGGGGACATGGCTACACCTTC.

The CDR3: CASSLGTSGDEQFF. The CDR3 DNA reads TGCGCCAGCAGTCTCGGGACTAGCGGGGATGAGCAGTTCTTC. V usage is TRBV5-1 and J usage is TRBJ2-1, with 13 bases that match TRBD2. Germline-derived CDR1 and CDR2 are SGHRS and YFSETQ. This CDR3 is built from 14 residues. The V and J ends lost 5 bases and 8 bases, in that order; junction bases with no gene match: 4.

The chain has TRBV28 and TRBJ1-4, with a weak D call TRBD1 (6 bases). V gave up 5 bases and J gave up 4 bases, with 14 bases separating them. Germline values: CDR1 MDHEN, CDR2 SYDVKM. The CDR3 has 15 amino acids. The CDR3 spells CASSIQTGLNEKLFF. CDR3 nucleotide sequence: TGTGCCAGCAGTATTCAGACAGGTCTTAATGAAAAACTGTTTTTT.

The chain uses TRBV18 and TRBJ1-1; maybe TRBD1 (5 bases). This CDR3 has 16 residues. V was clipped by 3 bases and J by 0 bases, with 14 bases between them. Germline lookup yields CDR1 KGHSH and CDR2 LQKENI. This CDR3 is CASSPLDSLLNTEAFF. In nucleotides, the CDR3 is TGTGCCAGCTCACCCTTAGACAGCCTACTGAACACTGAAGCTTTCTTT.

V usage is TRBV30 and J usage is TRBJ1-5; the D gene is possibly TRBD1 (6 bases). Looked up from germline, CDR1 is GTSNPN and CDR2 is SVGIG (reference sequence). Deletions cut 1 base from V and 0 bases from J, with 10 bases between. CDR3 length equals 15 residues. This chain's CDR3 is CAWSEGGNSNQPQHF. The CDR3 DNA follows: TGTGCCTGGAGTGAAGGGGGTAATAGCAATCAGCCCCAGCATTTT.

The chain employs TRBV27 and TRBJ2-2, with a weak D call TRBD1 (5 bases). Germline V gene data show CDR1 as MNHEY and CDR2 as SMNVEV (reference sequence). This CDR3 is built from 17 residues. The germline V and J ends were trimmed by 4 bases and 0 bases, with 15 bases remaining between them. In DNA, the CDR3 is TGTGCCAGCAGTTCCACCGACAGTACCGCGAACACCGGGGAGCTGTTTTTT. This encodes CASSSTDSTANTGELFF.